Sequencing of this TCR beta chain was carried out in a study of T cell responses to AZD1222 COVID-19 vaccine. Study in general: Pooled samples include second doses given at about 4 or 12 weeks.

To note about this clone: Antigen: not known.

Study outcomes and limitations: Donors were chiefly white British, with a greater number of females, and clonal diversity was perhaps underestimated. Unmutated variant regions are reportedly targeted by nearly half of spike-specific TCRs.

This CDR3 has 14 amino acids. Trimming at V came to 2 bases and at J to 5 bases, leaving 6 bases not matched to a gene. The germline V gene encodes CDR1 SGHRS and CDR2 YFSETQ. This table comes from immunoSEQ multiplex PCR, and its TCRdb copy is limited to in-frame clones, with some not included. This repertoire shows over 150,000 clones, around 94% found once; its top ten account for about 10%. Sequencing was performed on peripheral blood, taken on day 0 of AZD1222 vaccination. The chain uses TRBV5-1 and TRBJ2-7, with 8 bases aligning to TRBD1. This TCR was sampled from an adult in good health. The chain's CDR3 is CASSFGQGGHEQYF. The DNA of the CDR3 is TGCGCCAGCAGCTTTGGACAGGGAGGCCACGAGCAGTACTTC.